This TCR beta chain was documented in a study of tumor-infiltrating lymphocytes in primary liver carcinoma (TCRdb year 2017). Broadly, across the study: Hepatocellular carcinoma (four) or combined HCC and intrahepatic cholangiocarcinoma (one) was present in the five patients, who were three men and two women aged 30 to 69 years. To link TCRbeta repertoire diversity with the local molecular phenotype, the roughly 27 tumor region samples were profiled using Agilent mRNA microarrays. The five patients had tumors of stage T1-T3 N0M0, with maximum diameters ranging from roughly 4.2 to 10 cm. Each sample produced about 3.65 to 7.13 million productive TCRbeta reads, and read depth showed no significant difference between tissue types. A total of 35 or so specimens from 5 patients went through TCRbeta repertoire sequencing, namely 25 tumor regions, 5 adjacent noncancerous liver tissues and 5 peripheral blood samples. Across five regions of each liver tumor, along with adjacent normal tissue and blood, the study brought together TCRbeta repertoire sequencing, expression microarrays and whole-exome sequencing. Reproducibility between technical replicate repertoires was high, with correlation coefficients above 0.98 and mean shared-clone rates roughly 0.87.

Broad study findings and their caveats: Only the TCR beta chain was sequenced, which likely underestimates true repertoire diversity because unpaired alpha chains were not captured. Repertoire overlap was higher between tumor regions (mean roughly 35%) than tumor-adjacent (approximately 17%) or tumor-blood (roughly 14%) pairs, consistent with antigen-driven expansion. The study included only a few patients, and the authors note findings should be validated in a larger study. Because the samples were bulk and unsorted, CD4+ and CD8+ T cell repertoires could not be compared. Just about 8-24% of top clones turned up in all five regions of a tumor, which suggests spatial heterogeneity among tumor-infiltrating T cells. Compared with blood, tumors had a significantly larger share of the repertoire taken up by the top 250 clones (p = 0.039).

Without any cell sorting, total RNA and DNA were co-extracted from about 21-30 mg of bulk tissue using the AllPrep DNA/RNA mini kit. Between November 2015 and 2016, a handful of patients in China with histopathologically diagnosed primary liver carcinoma had surgical resection. At the time of sampling, the patients were treatment-naive and had chronic HBV infection. Five spatially separated regions were sampled per tumor: superior, inferior, left-lateral and right-lateral poles, plus the tumor centre. Histology showed that every tumor sample contained more than 75% viable tumor cells. Fresh tumor and adjacent tissue pieces were bisected; one half was stored in RNAlater at -80°C, the other sent for histology. Starting from around 500 ng total RNA, TCRbeta-specific cDNA was produced by reverse transcription with a constant-region primer and ProtoScript II reverse transcriptase. The TCRbeta libraries were prepared through three rounds of nested multiplex PCR following a slightly modified ARM-PCR procedure. The first two PCR rounds used multiplex TRBV1-TRBV30 forward primers with a Cbeta reverse primer, each for 10 cycles. Sample barcodes and Illumina adapters were added in a final 25-cycle PCR using Deep VentR polymerase. Before sequencing, amplicons of 200-500 bp were purified from gel using a QIAquick gel extraction kit. The TCRbeta amplicons were sequenced with 250-bp paired-end reads on an Illumina HiSeq 2500. The study's own analysis went as follows. Reads were quality-trimmed with Trimmomatic v0.33, and paired reads were merged with FLASH v1.2.11 to recover full CDR3 sequences. MiGEC v1.2.1b assigned V, D and J germline segments to the rearranged TCRbeta sequences. Clonotype statistics, along with Shannon-Wiener diversity indices, were calculated using VDJtools v1.0.0. To cut down on sampling bias, every analysis after diversity analysis relied on just the 250 most abundant clonotypes from each sample. The public reads were reanalyzed by TCRdb: fastp trimming at Q25, MiXCR alignment, in-frame beta chains only. Identical CDR3 proteins give one entry, which carries the most common genes and DNA. The V and J calls and clone size come from TCRdb's table, not from the authors' own analysis. For this sample the table gives more than 90,000 distinct CDR3 sequences, of which 55% to 80% were detected only once. The ten largest clones represent less than 15% of the sample.

V ends up 4 bases short and J 7 bases short, with an unmatched junction base count of 6. Sequences DFQATT (CDR1) and SNEGSKA (CDR2) are obtained from the germline V gene (reference sequence). The CDR3, cysteine through phenylalanine, is 14 amino acids long. The CDR3 DNA has 42 bases and is translated from base 1. A note on this clonotype: Which antigen it targets is not known. No base quality information exists; no much larger clone differs at one position.

The rearranged segments are TRBV20-1 and TRBJ2-1, and 11 junctional nucleotides match TRBD2. Sequencing used liver tumor tissue from sampling region 2. In light of the paper, this sample's cell subset or site label describes: tumor region T2, inferior pole. This TCR was recovered from a woman aged 55-69 years with primary liver carcinoma and hepatitis B virus infection. The DNA sequence follows: TGCAGTGCTATTAGCGGGAGGGCCGGTAATGAGCAGTTCTTC. Its protein is CSAISGRAGNEQFF.